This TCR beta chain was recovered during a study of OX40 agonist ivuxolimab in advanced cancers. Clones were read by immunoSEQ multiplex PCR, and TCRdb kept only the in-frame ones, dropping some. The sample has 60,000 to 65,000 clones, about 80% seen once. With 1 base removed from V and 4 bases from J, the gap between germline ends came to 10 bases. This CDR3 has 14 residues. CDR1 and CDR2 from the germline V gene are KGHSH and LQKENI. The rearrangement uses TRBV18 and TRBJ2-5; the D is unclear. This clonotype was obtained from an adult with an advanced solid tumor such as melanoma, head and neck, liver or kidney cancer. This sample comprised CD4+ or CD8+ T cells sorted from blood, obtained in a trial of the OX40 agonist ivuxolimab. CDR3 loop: CASSPQWVGETQYF. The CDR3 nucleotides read TGTGCCAGCTCACCACAGTGGGTAGGAGAGACCCAGTACTTC.